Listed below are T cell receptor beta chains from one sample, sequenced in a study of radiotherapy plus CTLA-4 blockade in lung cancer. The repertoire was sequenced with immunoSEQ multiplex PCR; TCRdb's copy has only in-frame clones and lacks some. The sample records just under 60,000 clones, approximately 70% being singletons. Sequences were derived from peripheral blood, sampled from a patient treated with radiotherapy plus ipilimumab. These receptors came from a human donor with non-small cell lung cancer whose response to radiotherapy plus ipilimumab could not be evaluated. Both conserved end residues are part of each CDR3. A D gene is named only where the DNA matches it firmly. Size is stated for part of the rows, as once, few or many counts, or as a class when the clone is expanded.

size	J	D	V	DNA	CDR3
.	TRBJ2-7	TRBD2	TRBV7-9	TGTGCCAGCAGCTCGAGGGCGGGAGGCGAGCAGTACTTC	CASSSRAGGEQYF
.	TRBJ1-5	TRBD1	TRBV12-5	TGTGCTAGTGACTCGGGATTTACAGGGGGCAATCAGCCCCAGCATTTT	CASDSGFTGGNQPQHF
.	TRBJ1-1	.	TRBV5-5	TGTGCCAGCAGCTTGGTGGGGGGTGTTGGTTCTGGGACTGAAGCTTTCTTT	CASSLVGGVGSGTEAFF
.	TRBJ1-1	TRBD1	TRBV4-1	TGCGCCAGCAGCCAAGTAAGTCCGGGACAGGGGACTGAAGCTTTCTTT	CASSQVSPGQGTEAFF
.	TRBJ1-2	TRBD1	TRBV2	TGTGCCAGCAGTGCGGACAGGGCGGGTGGCTACACCTTC	CASSADRAGGYTF
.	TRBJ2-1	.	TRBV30	TGTGCCTGGAGACAAGGCGGGTGGTATGTCAGGCTAAATGAGCAGTTCTTC	CAWRQGGWYVRLNEQFF
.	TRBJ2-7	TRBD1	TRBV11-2	TGTGCCAGCAGCATCCGGACAGGCTCTCACTACGAGCAGTACTTC	CASSIRTGSHYEQYF
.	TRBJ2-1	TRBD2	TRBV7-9	TGTGCCAGCAGCCCATGGACTAGCGGGAGGTCGTACAATGAGCAGTTCTTC	CASSPWTSGRSYNEQFF
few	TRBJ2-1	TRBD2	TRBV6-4	TGTGCCAGCAGTGAGCGATTTCTAGCGGGGGGGAACAATGAGCAGTTCTTC	CASSERFLAGGNNEQFF
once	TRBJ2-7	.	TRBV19	TGTGCCAGTAGTATAGGTTCTCGGCGAGGCGAGCAGTACTTC	CASSIGSRRGEQYF
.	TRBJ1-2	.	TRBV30	TGTGCCTGGAGAAGGGGTAGGGCCGGCTACACCTTC	CAWRRGRAGYTF
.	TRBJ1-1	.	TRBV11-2	TGTGCCAGCAGCTTAGGGACAGCGAACACTGAAGCTTTCTTT	CASSLGTANTEAFF
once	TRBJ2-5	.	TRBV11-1	TGTGCCAGCAGCACACAAGAGACCCAGTACTTC	CASSTQETQYF
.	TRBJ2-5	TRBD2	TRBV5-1	TGCGCCAGCAGCTTGGATGGCGGGGGGGCCAGGGAGACCCAGTACTTC	CASSLDGGGARETQYF
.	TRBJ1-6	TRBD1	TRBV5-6	TGTGCCAGCAGCTTGGGGACAGGGGGGTATAATTCACCCCTCCACTTT	CASSLGTGGYNSPLHF
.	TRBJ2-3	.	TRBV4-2	TGTGCCAGCAGCCTCGCCGGGAGCACAGATACGCAGTATTTT	CASSLAGSTDTQYF
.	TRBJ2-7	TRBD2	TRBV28	TGTGCCAGCAGTGGCACGGCTAGCGGGGATCTTGGGCAGTACTTC	CASSGTASGDLGQYF
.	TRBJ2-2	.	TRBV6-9	TGTGCCAGCAGTTATGGGATCAGGGGTTACGGGGAGCTGTTTTTT	CASSYGIRGYGELFF
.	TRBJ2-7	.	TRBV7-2	TGTGCCAGCAGCGCGAAAAATCCCGGGGTTGACGAGCAGTACTTC	CASSAKNPGVDEQYF
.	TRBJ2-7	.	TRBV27	TGTGCCAGCAGTTTCCTCGACAGTTACGAGCAGTACTTC	CASSFLDSYEQYF
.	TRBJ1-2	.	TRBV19	TGTGCCAGTAGTATAGCCCGGGGGGCCCTTCTTCAAGGCTACACCTTC	CASSIARGALLQGYTF
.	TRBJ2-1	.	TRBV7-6	TGTGCCAGCCAGGACCGATTACAGGATGAGCAGTTCTTC	CASQDRLQDEQFF
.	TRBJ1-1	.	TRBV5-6	TGTGCCAGCAGCTTGGACGAGGGTTTGTACACTGAAGCTTTCTTT	CASSLDEGLYTEAFF
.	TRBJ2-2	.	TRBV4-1	TGCGCCAGCATGGAATACCTAGGCACCGGGGAGCTGTTTTTT	CASMEYLGTGELFF
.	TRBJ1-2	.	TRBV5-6	TGTGCCAGCAGCTTGGAAGGGGGATACGGCTATGGCTACACCTTC	CASSLEGGYGYGYTF
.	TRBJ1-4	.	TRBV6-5	TGTGCCAGCAGACCGGGACACATTAATGAAAAACTGTTCTTT	CASRPGHINEKLFF
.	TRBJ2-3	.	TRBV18	TGTGCCAGCTCACCACCCACCGGGAGAGATACGCAGTATTTT	CASSPPTGRDTQYF
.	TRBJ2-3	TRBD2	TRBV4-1	TGCGCCAGCAGCCAAGAGGGGACTAGCGGGAGAAATACGCAGTATTTT	CASSQEGTSGRNTQYF
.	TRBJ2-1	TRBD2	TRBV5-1	TGCGCCAGCAGCCTAGGACTAGCGGGGGGGTCTCTATACTACAATGAGCAGTTCTTC	CASSLGLAGGSLYYNEQFF
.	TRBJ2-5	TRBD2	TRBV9	TGTGCCAGCAGCGCCTTCTTGCGGGAGGGATTGGAGACCCAGTACTTC	CASSAFLREGLETQYF
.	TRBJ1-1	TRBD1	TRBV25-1	TGTGCCAGCACGCCAACAGGGGGAGGCACTGAAGCTTTCTTT	CASTPTGGGTEAFF
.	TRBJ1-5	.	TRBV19	TGTGCCAGTTGCCCGACGAGGGGGAATCAGCCCCAGCATTTT	CASCPTRGNQPQHF
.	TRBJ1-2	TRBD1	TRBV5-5	TGTGCCAGCAGCTTGGACAGGGGATTGGGGTATGGCTACACCTTC	CASSLDRGLGYGYTF
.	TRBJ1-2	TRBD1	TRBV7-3	TGTGCCAGCAGCTCCACCGGACAGGGAGACTATGGCTACACCTTC	CASSSTGQGDYGYTF
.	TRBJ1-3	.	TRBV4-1	TGCGCCAGCAGCCCGAGACAGATCTCTGGAAACACCATATATTTT	CASSPRQISGNTIYF
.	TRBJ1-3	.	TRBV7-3	TGTGCCAGCAGCGAATCCCCCAGTAACACCATATATTTT	CASSESPSNTIYF
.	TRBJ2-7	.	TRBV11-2	TGTGCCAGCAGCTTCTACTTTTCGGGGATCAACGAGCAGTACTTC	CASSFYFSGINEQYF
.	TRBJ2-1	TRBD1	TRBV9	TGTGCCAGCAGCAGATTAGACAGGGTCTCCTACAATGAGCAGTTCTTC	CASSRLDRVSYNEQFF
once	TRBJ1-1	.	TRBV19	TGTGCCAGTAGTATAGTCCTTGGGGGGTCCGCTGAAGCTTTCTTT	CASSIVLGGSAEAFF
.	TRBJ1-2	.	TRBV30	TGTGCCTGGAGTGGGCCCGCGGGTTACTATGGCTACACCTTC	CAWSGPAGYYGYTF
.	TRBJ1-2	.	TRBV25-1	TGTGCCAGCCAAACTTCGTCGAGGGGCTACACCTTC	CASQTSSRGYTF
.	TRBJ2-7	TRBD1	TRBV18	TGTGCCAGCTCACGGGACAGCCCCTACGAGCAGTACTTC	CASSRDSPYEQYF
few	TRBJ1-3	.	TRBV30	TGTGCCCACGATACACGACGTAGCGACTCTGGAAACACCATATATTTT	CAHDTRRSDSGNTIYF
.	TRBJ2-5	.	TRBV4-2	TGTGCCAGCAGCCGAACCACTACCGGGACCCCGCGGGGAGAGACCCAGTACTTC	CASSRTTTGTPRGETQYF
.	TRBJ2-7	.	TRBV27	TGTGCCAGCAGTGATTTGAGCCAGGCCTACGAGCAGTACTTC	CASSDLSQAYEQYF
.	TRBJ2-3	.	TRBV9	TGTGCCAGCAGCGTAGCAGTCACAGATACGCAGTATTTT	CASSVAVTDTQYF
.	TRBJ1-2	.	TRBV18	TGTGCCAGCTCACTCAATCAGGCGAACTATGGCTACACCTTC	CASSLNQANYGYTF
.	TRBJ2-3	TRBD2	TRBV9	TGTGCCAGCTCCGGGCGGGGGAGCACAGATACGCAGTATTTT	CASSGRGSTDTQYF
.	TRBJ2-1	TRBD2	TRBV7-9	TGTGCCAGCAGCTTAAGGGCGGGGGATTTCAATGAGCAGTTCTTC	CASSLRAGDFNEQFF
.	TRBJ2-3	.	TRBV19	TGTGCCAGTAGTACGGGGGAGTTAGATACGCAGTATTTT	CASSTGELDTQYF
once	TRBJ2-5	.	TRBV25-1	TGTGCCAGCAGTGACCCAGGGATTTTCCAAGAGACCCAGTACTTC	CASSDPGIFQETQYF
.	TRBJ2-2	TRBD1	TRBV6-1	TGTGCCAGCAGTGACAAAGGGCGGACAGGGGGCTACACCGGGGAGCTGTTTTTT	CASSDKGRTGGYTGELFF
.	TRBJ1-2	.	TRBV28	TGTGCCAGCAGCCTCGGGGGAGGGGGCTATGGCTACACCTTC	CASSLGGGGYGYTF
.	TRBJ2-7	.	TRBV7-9	TGTGCCAGCCAGGATTATGACAGCTACGAGCAGTACTTC	CASQDYDSYEQYF
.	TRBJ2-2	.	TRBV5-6	TGTGCCAGCAGCTTGGTCGTAACCGGGGAGCTGTTTTTT	CASSLVVTGELFF